This T cell receptor beta chain was found in a study of long-term antiretroviral therapy in people with HIV. It was version v3.0 of the immunoSEQ assay that was run at survey level. The data were produced by immunoSEQ multiplex PCR, yet TCRdb's version contains in-frame clones alone and is incomplete. Altogether 20,000 or so clones are present, roughly 75% being singletons, with the ten largest covering around 15%. The CDR3 extends over 15 amino acids. The V end was cut by 6 bases, the J end by 1 base, with 15 bases between. CDR1 and CDR2 (germline): ENHRY, SYGVKD. The receptor was derived from a woman aged 30 to 39 with HIV. The V and J genes are TRBV10-3 and TRBJ1-1, with D perhaps matching TRBD1 (5 bases). The specimen was unsorted PBMCs, collected 2.9 years after starting antiretroviral therapy. CDR3: CAIRPSGPQNTEAFF. For the CDR3, the DNA is TGTGCCATCAGGCCCTCGGGACCGCAGAACACTGAAGCTTTCTTT.